At least ten counts were recorded for the clone carrying this T cell receptor (beta chain). TCRdb called the RACE reads again in MiXCR, with one record for every CDR3 protein. The sample holds approximately 50,000 distinct CDR3 sequences, roughly a tenth seen once. Time point specified: patch test 3, about 24 weeks after DPC sensitization. Specified treatment: therapeutic diphenylcyclopropenone sensitization with weekly scalp DPC. The source of the sample is a study of human T cells and chemical hapten exposure. This sequence was found in a woman aged 40 to 49 with alopecia areata. Some clones in this sample may be carry-over from other donors' samples. The sample in question was whole blood, obtained in connection with sensitization to the hapten diphenylcyclopropenone (DPC).

The CDR3, as DNA: TGTGCCAGCAGCTTAGCGTACTCCTACGAGCAGTACTTC. It codes for CASSLAYSYEQYF. This rearrangement joins TRBV7-2 to TRBJ2-7, with unresolved D. The CDR3 contains 13 residues. The ends were cut back, 0 bases at V and 0 bases at J, with 3 bases in the middle. Per the germline V gene, CDR1 is SGHTA and CDR2 is FQGNSA.